These 17 T cell receptor beta chains originate from one sample sequenced in a study of cytomegalovirus exposure and HLA in healthy donors. Primers: 60 Vbeta forward and 13 Jbeta reverse. TCRdb's copy holds only in-frame clones and misses some; the assay was immunoSEQ multiplex PCR. The sample includes some 150,000 clones, around 78% of them seen just once. The sequenced sample consisted of PBMCs. All receptors derive from a female donor in good health and CMV-seropositive.

This clone came up once. J is TRBJ2-7 and V is TRBV11-2; 10 nucleotides match TRBD2. The CDR3 is 14 residues long. Germline CDR1 is SGHAT and CDR2 is FQNNGV. V dropped 3 bases and J dropped 7; count of bases not matched to a gene: 6. This CDR3 is CASSFLTSGTEQYF. The CDR3 nucleotides read TGTGCCAGCAGCTTCCTTACTAGCGGGACTGAGCAGTACTTC.

The CDR3 region is CASSPLGASGGARETQYF. The DNA for the CDR3 is TGTGCCAGCAGTCCGCTTGGAGCTAGCGGGGGGGCCCGGGAGACCCAGTACTTC. This rearrangement joins TRBV13 to TRBJ2-5; 12 bases agree with TRBD2. Losses at the gene ends were 6 bases for V and 5 bases for J; bases not matched to a gene: 16. The CDR3 has 18 amino acids. The V gene's germline CDR1 is PRHDT and CDR2 FYEKMQ (reference sequence).

V usage is TRBV10-3 and J usage is TRBJ2-2; 8 nucleotides match TRBD2. The CDR3 spans 16 residues. Germline-derived CDR1 and CDR2 are ENHRY and SYGVKD. After removal of 4 bases from V and 1 base from J, the junction contained 5 bases not matched to a gene. CDR3 protein: CAISVGSGGNTGELFF. CDR3 sequence (DNA): TGTGCCATCAGTGTTGGGAGCGGGGGGAACACCGGGGAGCTGTTTTTT.

The J gene is TRBJ2-6, the V gene TRBV6-1; no clear D. This CDR3 has 13 amino acids. Germline loops: CDR1 MNHNS, CDR2 SASEGT. The V and J ends lost 1 base and 9 bases respectively, with 7 bases between them. This chain's CDR3 is CASSEDSFNVLTF. Here the CDR3 DNA reads TGTGCCAGCAGTGAAGACAGCTTCAACGTCCTGACTTTC.

The V and J genes are TRBV4-2 and TRBJ1-2; D unclear. Trimming removed 2 bases from V and 1 base from J, with 8 bases in between. Germline V lookup: CDR1 LGHNA, CDR2 YNFKEQ. The CDR3 has 14 residues. This chain's CDR3 is CASSQTDLNYGYTF. CDR3 nucleotides: TGTGCCAGCAGCCAAACAGACCTTAACTATGGCTACACCTTC.

Written as DNA, the CDR3 is TGTGCCAGCAGTGCGGACAGGGGTAAAGATTCACCCCTCCACTTT. Protein product: CASSADRGKDSPLHF. This chain uses TRBV2 with TRBJ1-6; TRBD1 matches at 9 bases. The CDR3 sequence is 15 residues long. Unmatched junction bases numbered 6, after V lost 4 bases and J lost 8 bases. Germline V gives CDR1 SNHLY, CDR2 FYNNEI.

The CDR3 DNA is TGTGCCAGCAGCTGGGGGACTAGCGGGAGTGTAAAGACCCAGTACTTC. It specifies CASSWGTSGSVKTQYF. The rearrangement joins TRBV12-1 to TRBJ2-5; the table's D call of TRBD2 was not tested on the DNA. TRBV12-1 is deemed a pseudogene. The CDR3 consists of 16 residues.

The chain joins TRBV11-2 to TRBJ2-7, with TRBD1 matching 7 bases. V shed 8 bases, J shed 4 bases, and the junction held 8 bases outside the gene matches. The CDR3 totals 13 residues. CDR1 is SGHAT, CDR2 FQNNGV, per germline. In DNA, the CDR3 is TGTGCCAGCGGCAACACAGGGGATTACGAGCAGTACTTC. Its translation: CASGNTGDYEQYF.

The rearrangement links TRBV10-3 to TRBJ1-2; D might be TRBD1 (6 bases). With 10 bases removed from V and 6 bases from J, the gap between germline ends came to 12 bases. The CDR3 runs to 11 residues. In germline, CDR1 is ENHRY, CDR2 SYGVKD. The CDR3 reads CATGQLNGYTF. As DNA, the CDR3 is TGTGCCACCGGACAGCTAAATGGCTACACCTTC.

This clone was counted a few times. The gene calls are TRBV29-1 and TRBJ2-2; possible D gene TRBD2, 5 bases. Germline V gene sequence: CDR1 SQVTM, CDR2 ANQGSEA. CDR3 length equals 14 residues. V was clipped by 7 bases and J by 3 bases, with 15 bases between them. The CDR3 here is CSANGVPHTGELFF. DNA of the CDR3: TGCAGCGCTAACGGGGTGCCCCACACCGGGGAGCTGTTTTTT.

V is TRBV2 and J is TRBJ1-6, with a tentative D call TRBD1 (6 bases). This CDR3 contains 15 residues. Germline CDR1 reads SNHLY; CDR2 reads FYNNEI. V gave up 1 base and J gave up 11 bases, with 15 bases separating them. The CDR3 loop reads CASSEGRGGAAPLHF. Here the CDR3 DNA reads TGTGCCAGCAGTGAAGGAAGGGGGGGCGCTGCACCCCTCCACTTT.

V gene TRBV5-1 combines with J gene TRBJ2-7, with D tentatively TRBD1 (6 bases). Trimming left V 1 base short and J 1 base short, with 12 bases between. Per germline, CDR1 SGHRS and CDR2 YFSETQ. This CDR3 is built from 15 residues. Here the CDR3 reads CASSLRQGPSYEQYF. CDR3 sequence (DNA): TGCGCCAGCAGCTTGAGGCAGGGGCCATCCTACGAGCAGTACTTC.

The chain combines TRBV2 with TRBJ2-5; 10 bases map to TRBD1. The end of the DNA fits TRBJ2-7 better, so the J call may be wrong. Germline V gives CDR1 SNHLY, CDR2 FYNNEI. The CDR3 spans 15 residues. DNA of the CDR3: TGTGCCAGCACCCAAAGAGGGACAGGGGCCTACGAGCAGTACTTC. It specifies CASTQRGTGAYEQYF.

This clone is a singleton in its sample. V is TRBV7-9 and J is TRBJ2-7; 9 nucleotides match TRBD1. Germline V gene lookup returns CDR1 SEHNR and CDR2 FQNEAQ (reference sequence). V shed 5 bases and J 4 bases; nucleotides not matched to a gene: 9. This CDR3 has 15 residues. CDR3 amino acids: CASSPQETGGYEQYF. The CDR3 coding sequence is TGTGCCAGCAGCCCCCAAGAGACAGGGGGGTACGAGCAGTACTTC.

J is TRBJ2-2 and V is TRBV18; TRBD2 agrees at 7 bases. Losses at the gene ends were 2 bases for V and 4 bases for J; bases not matched to a gene: 4. This CDR3 is 15 amino acids long. Germline-derived CDR1 and CDR2 are KGHSH and LQKENI. The chain's CDR3 is CASSPASGVTGELFF. CDR3 sequence (DNA): TGTGCCAGCTCACCAGCGAGCGGGGTCACCGGGGAGCTGTTTTTT.

The chain carries TRBV29-1 and TRBJ2-7; TRBD2 matches 13 bases. The CDR3 is made up of 14 amino acids. The junction had 5 bases not matched to a gene; V was cut back by 6 bases and J by 3 bases. Germline CDR1 reads SQVTM; CDR2 reads ANQGSEA. CDR3 bases: TGCAGCGTGCGGACTAGCGGGAGAGACTACGAGCAGTACTTC. Amino acid sequence: CSVRTSGRDYEQYF.

The chain carries TRBV5-3 and TRBJ2-5, with 14 bases that match TRBD2. TRBV5-3 is recorded as an ORF, its role being uncertain. The CDR3 runs 20 residues. The junction had 18 bases not matched to a gene; V was cut back by 4 bases and J by 4 bases. DNA of the CDR3: TGTGCCAGAAGCCAGGACTCTCGGGACAGGACTAGCGGGAGGACAGAGACCCAGTACTTC. Amino acid sequence: CARSQDSRDRTSGRTETQYF.